Below, 15 T cell receptor beta chains from the same sample are listed, as sequenced in a study of CD8+CD57+ T cells in acquired aplastic anemia. Selection for sequencing was limited to patients who had shown CD8+CD57+ cell expansion by flow cytometry. TCR beta VDJ combinations and CDR3 sequences were profiled from genomic DNA. MiXCR, applied by TCRdb to the reads, yields one record per CDR3 protein. The sample carries 180,000 or so distinct CDR3 sequences, around 48% recorded once. Sequenced input: sorted CD4+, CD8+, or CD8+CD57+ T cells (not recorded which) from PBMCs. These receptors all come from a human donor with aplastic anemia.

The rearrangement joins TRBV11-2 to TRBJ2-1; 7 nucleotides align to TRBD2. Germline V gene lookup returns CDR1 SGHAT and CDR2 FQNNGV. The CDR3 runs to 16 residues. J was trimmed by 8 bases and V by 5 bases; bases with no gene match: 15. The CDR3 sequence is CASSPLVAGEYDEQFF. The CDR3 nucleotides read TGTGCCAGCAGCCCCCTAGTGGCGGGGGAGTACGATGAGCAGTTCTTC.

Notes on this clonotype: The CDR3 carries no conserved terminal phenylalanine or tryptophan, so it likely arises from a read error. No DNA is shown, since the ends of the CDR3 on it are uncertain; the CDR3 is the one TCRdb lists. The J gene is TRBJ2-5, the V gene TRBV19; whether TRBD2, the table's D call, matches the DNA was not checked. Germline-derived CDR1 and CDR2 are LNHDA and SQIVND (reference sequence). The CDR3 adds up to 8 amino acids, both ends counted. CDR3: CASKGLAG.

At least ten counts were recorded for this clonotype. This chain uses TRBV5-1 with TRBJ2-7; 9 nucleotides agree with TRBD1. Germline V gene lookup returns CDR1 SGHRS and CDR2 YFSETQ. This CDR3 contains 15 residues. The V segment lost 4 bases and the J segment 3 bases; nucleotides outside the gene matches: 8. The CDR3 nucleotides are TGCGCCAGCAGCCCTACCGGGACAGGGCTCTACGAGCAGTACTTC. It yields the protein CASSPTGTGLYEQYF.

The rearrangement links TRBV9 to TRBJ1-2; perhaps TRBD1 as D (5 bases). Trimming took 3 bases from V and 12 from J, leaving 21 bases between them. The CDR3 has 14 amino acids. Per the germline V gene, CDR1 is SGDLS and CDR2 is YYNGEE. The CDR3 DNA reads as TGTGCCAGCAGCGCGACCACGACGGGGCACGGCCACACCTTC. Its protein is CASSATTTGHGHTF.

As for this clonotype: With a much larger clone just one base away, this may be a read error. The final CDR3 position lacks the conserved phenylalanine or tryptophan, pointing to a likely read error. The chain carries TRBV7-4 and TRBJ1-2; 8 nucleotides align to TRBD1. The CDR3 extends over 13 amino acids. J was trimmed by 4 bases and V by 5 bases; bases with no gene match: 3. CDR1 and CDR2 from the germline V gene are SGHVT and SQSDAQ. The CDR3 sequence is CASSHGQGYGYTS. The DNA of the CDR3 is TGTGCCAGCAGCCACGGACAGGGCTATGGCTACACCTCC.

The rearrangement joins TRBV10-1 to TRBJ2-5, with 10 bases fitting TRBD2. The CDR3 totals 17 residues. The V gene's germline CDR1 is WNHNN and CDR2 SYGVQD (reference sequence). Trimming took 2 bases from V and 0 from J; bases not matched to a gene: 6. The CDR3 DNA follows: TGCGCCAGCAGTGAGGGGCTAGCGGGGGTGTACCAAGAGACCCAGTACTTC. Amino acids: CASSEGLAGVYQETQYF.

This clonotype occurred many times. This chain links TRBV7-8 with TRBJ2-1; D remains ambiguous. Germline V gives CDR1 SGHVS, CDR2 FQNEAQ. The CDR3 contains 15 residues. V gave up 2 bases and J gave up 4 bases, with 12 bases separating them. The CDR3 is CASSLIRNLYNEQFF. The CDR3 nucleotides are TGTGCCAGCAGCTTAATAAGGAATCTGTACAATGAGCAGTTCTTC. The full variable domain, completed using reference TRBV7-8 and TRBJ2-1, is GAGVSQSPRYKVAKRGQDVALRCDPISGHVSLFWYQQALGQGPEFLTYFQNEAQLDKSGLPSDRFFAERPEGSVSTLKIQRTQQEDSAVYLCASSLIRNLYNEQFFGPGTRLTVL.

The rearrangement joins TRBV29-1 to TRBJ1-2; TRBD1 agrees at 7 bases. This CDR3 region has 12 residues. J was trimmed by 7 bases and V by 6 bases; bases with no gene match: 8. Germline V CDR1 and CDR2: SQVTM, ANQGSEA. CDR3 sequence: CSVPDRFGGYTF. The DNA of the CDR3 is TGCAGCGTCCCGGACAGGTTTGGTGGCTACACCTTC.

This clonotype was counted many times. The chain carries TRBV7-9 and TRBJ2-2; no definite D call. The CDR3 runs 11 residues. Germline V gives CDR1 SEHNR, CDR2 FQNEAQ (reference sequence). V was clipped by 5 bases and J by 4 bases, with 2 bases between them. This chain's CDR3 is CASSITGELFF. The CDR3 DNA reads TGTGCCAGCAGCATCACCGGGGAGCTGTTTTTT. The complete variable domain, with remaining parts taken from reference TRBV7-9 and TRBJ2-2, reads DTGVSQNPRHKITKRGQNVTFRCDPISEHNRLYWYRQTLGQGPEFLTYFQNEAQLEKSRLLSDRFSAERPKGSFSTLEIQRTEQGDSAMYLCASSITGELFFGEGSRLTVL.

This chain uses TRBV5-4 with TRBJ1-1; D perhaps matches TRBD1 (5 bases). The CDR3 is 13 amino acids. Germline CDR1 is SGHNT and CDR2 is YYREEE (reference sequence). Trimming pared 5 bases from V and 8 bases from J, leaving 16 bases between. CDR3 protein: CASSLGRAGEAFF. CDR3 DNA: TGTGCCAGCAGTCTCGGACGGGCAGGGGAAGCTTTCTTT.

At least ten counts were recorded for this clonotype. The V call is TRBV19, the J call TRBJ1-1; the match to TRBD1 covers 8 bases. V shed 6 bases, J shed 4 bases, and the junction held 4 bases outside the gene matches. CDR3 length: 13 amino acids. The V gene's germline CDR1 is LNHDA and CDR2 SQIVND (reference sequence). CDR3 in amino acids: CASRSGGFTEAFF. CDR3 nucleotides: TGTGCCAGTAGATCAGGGGGCTTCACTGAAGCTTTCTTT.

This clonotype was detected ten times or more. The CDR3 loop is CSARVGLGGTGELFF. The DNA for the CDR3 is TGCAGTGCTAGAGTGGGACTAGGGGGGACCGGGGAGCTGTTTTTT. The chain has TRBV20-1 and TRBJ2-2, with 8 bases aligning to TRBD2. The CDR3 extends over 15 amino acids. J lost 5 bases, V lost 1 base, and 6 bases had no gene match. The germline V gene encodes CDR1 DFQATT and CDR2 SNEGSKA (reference sequence).

The V call is TRBV6-1, the J call TRBJ2-7; D is ambiguous. The germline CDR1 and CDR2 sequences are MNHNS and SASEGT. V was pared by 2 bases and J by 6 bases, with 14 bases between. This CDR3 has 14 amino acids. CDR3: CASSESLERSEQYF. CDR3 nucleotide sequence: TGTGCCAGCAGTGAAAGCCTGGAGAGGAGCGAGCAGTACTTC.

This clonotype was detected a few times. The J gene is TRBJ2-1, the V gene TRBV7-8; no definite D call. Germline V lookup: CDR1 SGHVS, CDR2 FQNEAQ. V lost 0 bases to trimming and J lost 6 bases, with 12 bases between them. There are 15 residues in the CDR3. CDR3 in DNA: TGTGCCAGCAGCTTAGCGAGGCGGCTTGGCAATGAGCAGTTCTTC. It specifies CASSLARRLGNEQFF.

The CDR3 DNA follows: TGTGCCAGCAGTTTAACCCCAGACAGTTACAATGAGCAGTTCTTC. Translation: CASSLTPDSYNEQFF. The rearrangement uses TRBV27 and TRBJ2-1; a weak D match, TRBD1 (5 bases). This CDR3 region has 15 residues. Germline assignment: CDR1 MNHEY and CDR2 SMNVEV (reference sequence). Trimming shortened V by 2 bases and J by 4 bases, and 12 bases separated the two germline ends.